This TCR beta chain was profiled in a study of technical replicates of blood from a few donors. This CDR3 contains 13 residues. V lost 4 bases, J lost 0 bases, and 8 bases lay in between. Germline V gene lookup returns CDR1 GTSNPN and CDR2 SVGIG (reference sequence). Assay used: immunoSEQ multiplex PCR; TCRdb lists only in-frame clones, some missing. This table holds roughly 70,000 clones, approximately 94% found once. Sample: T cells isolated from PBMCs. The receptor was derived from a human donor in good health. This chain joins TRBV30 and TRBJ2-3; a weak D match, TRBD2 (6 bases). The CDR3 coding sequence is TGTGCCTGGACAGGACTAAGCACAGATACGCAGTATTTT. Encoded protein: CAWTGLSTDTQYF.